One TCR beta chain is described in this entry. As yet, its antigen is unknown. The entry originates in a study of graft-versus-host responses after intestinal transplantation. Background on the study: Among the recipients, transplants were multivisceral, liver-intestinal, or isolated intestinal. Every recipient had anti-thymocyte globulin induction and two to three years of tacrolimus plus steroids.

Libraries were prepared by immunoSEQ multiplex PCR; TCRdb keeps only in-frame clonotypes and omits some of them. Among roughly 120,000 clones listed, more than 85% were seen once. Here the sequenced sample was unstimulated CD8+ T cells sorted from spleen or lymph node cells, taken before transplant. This TCR was recovered from a human donor who was the organ donor for an intestinal transplant.

This CDR3 is CASSLNPFLAGVGETQYF. CDR3 bases: TGTGCCAGCAGTTTAAACCCTTTCCTAGCGGGAGTTGGGGAGACCCAGTACTTC. V usage is TRBV28 and J usage is TRBJ2-5; 10 bases are a match to TRBD2. CDR1 is MDHEN, CDR2 SYDVKM, per germline. The V gene end was trimmed by 2 bases and the J gene end by 5 bases; junction bases not matched to a gene: 14. The CDR3 is 18 amino acids.